This TCR beta chain was recorded in a study of technical replicates of blood from a few donors. V was clipped by 8 bases and J by 0 bases, with 17 bases between them. This CDR3 spans 15 amino acids. Looked up from germline, CDR1 is MDHEN and CDR2 is SYDVKM. Measured with immunoSEQ multiplex PCR; TCRdb has only the in-frame clones, and not every one. The data show about 62,000 clones, 95% to 98% seen once. The V and J genes are TRBV28 and TRBJ2-7, with a tentative D call TRBD2 (5 bases). Sequencing was carried out using T cells isolated from PBMCs. The clonotype originates from a human donor in good health. CDR3 bases: TGTGCCAGCGGAGGTCGGGTGGCACTCTCCTACGAGCAGTACTTC. It encodes CASGGRVALSYEQYF.